The source of this T cell receptor (beta chain) is a study of shared clonotypes between healthy human individuals. Details on this clone: The antigen remains unidentified. The sample carries other DNA sequences with the same CDR3.

CDR3 length equals 15 residues. Trimming removed 6 bases from V and 4 bases from J; junction bases left unmatched: 8. Germline CDR1 is MDHEN and CDR2 is SYDVKM. Profiled with immunoSEQ multiplex PCR; TCRdb holds only in-frame clones, not every one. In the table there are some 630,000 clones, roughly 70% of which are singletons. Overall study results and limits: Sequencing depth was a factor that was expected to affect clonotype sharing among donors.

The sample consisted of memory CD4+ T cells sorted from blood. Subset denoted: CD45RA-negative fraction. The clonotype originates from a woman between 25 and 40 years old in good health. The chain recombines TRBV28 with TRBJ1-5; TRBD1 agrees at 8 bases. This CDR3 is CASSLSGGRNQPQHF. The CDR3 DNA follows: TGTGCCAGCAGCCTCTCAGGGGGCAGAAATCAGCCCCAGCATTTT.